This T cell receptor beta chain was observed in a study of molecular identifiers for immune sequencing clone quantification. On the study more broadly: In replicates, RNA from approximately 20,000 or 100,000 naive CD8 cells was divided five ways and four parts were sequenced.

Listed TCR primers, together with previously described methods, were used for the bulk TCR libraries. Each CDR3 protein is one row after TCRdb ran MiXCR on the PCR reads. The sample shows approximately 680,000 distinct CDR3 sequences, roughly 23% of them seen only once. Sorted naive CD8 T cells were those defined as CD8+CD4-CCR7+CD45RA+. A remark on this clonotype: The antigen is not known.

Notes on the study in general: Identical TCR molecules sharing a barcode could underestimate highly expanded clone sizes.

The V end was cut by 0 bases, the J end by 5 bases, with 8 bases between. Germline V gene data show CDR1 as SQVTM and CDR2 as ANQGSEA. The CDR3 is made up of 12 amino acids. Source material: naive CD8+ T cells from blood, with Jurkat cell RNA spiked in. Subset described: FACS-sorted CD8+CD4-CCR7+CD45RA+ naive T cells. This clonotype was sampled from a human donor in good health. Some libraries in this study had Jurkat cell RNA spiked in. V gene TRBV29-1 combines with J gene TRBJ2-7; weak D call: TRBD2 (6 bases). CDR3 in amino acids: CSVEDGGHEQYF. The CDR3 nucleotides are TGCAGCGTTGAAGATGGAGGGCACGAGCAGTACTTC.